This T cell receptor beta chain was identified during a study of T cells in Graves' hyperthyroidism and ophthalmopathy. This clonotype was counted many times. TCR beta CDR3 regions were amplified from RNA. HTBI primers drove first-round RT-PCR of the TCR CDR3. Via MiXCR, TCRdb re-called the multiplex PCR reads, giving one row per CDR3 protein. The sample yields hundreds of thousands of distinct CDR3 sequences, roughly 14% seen once. CDR1 and CDR2 (germline): DFQATT, SNEGSKA (reference sequence). V lost 0 bases, J lost 12 bases, and 24 bases lay in between. This CDR3 is 16 amino acids long. The sequenced sample consisted of blood. The receptor was derived from a woman aged 25 to 39 with Graves' hyperthyroidism that later progressed to Graves' ophthalmopathy. J is TRBJ2-1 and V is TRBV20-1, with D unclear. CDR3 nucleotide sequence: TGCAGTGCTAGAGATTCCTTGCGCTATCCATTAAAAACGCAGTTCTTC. Its protein is CSARDSLRYPLKTQFF.